One sample yielded the 26 T cell receptor beta chains listed below, sequenced in a study of STAT5B mutations in CD4+ large granular lymphocyte leukemia (dated 2022 in TCRdb). Libraries were built with the immunoSEQ multiplex PCR assay. Drawn from immuneACCESS, this table holds only the in-frame rearrangements with V and J called that TCRdb kept. Clones are partly lost; checked studies trace under half to an unresolved V gene and leave the rest unexplained. For this sample the table gives approximately 35,000 clones, of which about 65% were detected only once. The ten largest clonotypes hold 1.5% to 2% of the sample. The sequenced material came from CD4+ T cells from blood buffy coats. The receptors derive from a human donor in good health.

V gene TRBV11-3 combines with J gene TRBJ1-4; 7 positions agree with TRBD1. Trimming at V came to 5 bases and at J to 8 bases, leaving 5 bases not matched to a gene. CDR1 SGHNT and CDR2 YENEEA come from the germline V gene. The CDR3 runs to 13 residues. The CDR3 DNA follows: TGTGCCAGCAGCCCAGGGACAGAGGAAAAACTGTTTTTT. Translation gives CASSPGTEEKLFF.

The chain recombines TRBV10-2 with TRBJ1-2; perhaps TRBD1 as D (6 bases). This CDR3 is built from 15 residues. V dropped 6 bases and J dropped 0 bases, with 14 bases sitting between them. Germline V gene data show CDR1 as WSHSY and CDR2 as SAAADI. The CDR3 DNA follows: TGCGCCAGCAGACCACAGGGAACTTCTAACTATGGCTACACCTTC. The encoded protein is CASRPQGTSNYGYTF.

The V gene is TRBV7-9, the J gene TRBJ2-1; no definite D call. CDR3 length equals 14 residues. The germline gives CDR1 SEHNR, CDR2 FQNEAQ (reference sequence). The germline V and J ends were trimmed by 3 bases and 3 bases, with 9 bases remaining between them. The CDR3 here is CASSLGGNYNEQFF. The DNA of the CDR3 is TGTGCCAGCAGCTTGGGCGGAAACTACAATGAGCAGTTCTTC.

The rearrangement uses TRBV7-8 and TRBJ2-3, with 7 nucleotides matching TRBD2. Germline assignment: CDR1 SGHVS and CDR2 FQNEAQ. This CDR3 contains 16 residues. The trim removed 6 bases at V and 0 bases at J, leaving 9 bases unmatched. The CDR3 nucleotides are TGTGCCAGCAGGGGGGGGAGGGCCGGTAGCACAGATACGCAGTATTTT. The encoded protein is CASRGGRAGSTDTQYF.

This clone showed up just once. V is TRBV6-6 and J is TRBJ2-7, with 8 positions matching TRBD1. The CDR3 length is 16 residues. CDR1 MNHNY and CDR2 SVGAGI come from the germline V gene (reference sequence). V lost 7 bases to trimming and J lost 3 bases; unmatched junction nucleotides: 14. CDR3 DNA: TGTGCCAGCAAGCCCCTAGGGCAGGGGGCATACTACGAGCAGTACTTC. This codes for CASKPLGQGAYYEQYF.

V usage is TRBV29-1 and J usage is TRBJ2-3; D uncertain. The CDR3 contains 13 residues. Germline V CDR1 and CDR2: SQVTM, ANQGSEA. The V end was cut by 7 bases, the J end by 3 bases, with 14 bases between. As DNA, the CDR3 is TGCAGCGCTCGACTGACGGCGACAGATACGCAGTATTTT. Translating it yields CSARLTATDTQYF.

This chain uses TRBV25-1 with TRBJ1-6, with no clear D. V lost 6 bases to trimming and J lost 6 bases, with 15 bases between them. This CDR3 region has 15 residues. CDR1 is MGHDK, CDR2 SYGVNS, per germline. Here the CDR3 reads CASRARVPANSPLHF. The CDR3 coding sequence is TGTGCCAGCAGGGCACGCGTCCCCGCTAATTCACCCCTCCACTTT.

The V and J genes are TRBV29-1 and TRBJ1-2; unclear D gene. Trimming stripped 4 bases from V and 8 bases from J, with 11 bases between. Germline V gene sequence: CDR1 SQVTM, CDR2 ANQGSEA. The CDR3 totals 11 residues. CDR3 DNA sequence: TGCAGCGTTGGTGACGGGCTAGGCTACACCTTC. Amino acids: CSVGDGLGYTF. The full variable domain, completed using reference TRBV29-1 and TRBJ1-2, is SAVISQKPSRDICQRGTSLTIQCQVDSQVTMMFWYRQQPGQSLTLIATANQGSEATYESGFVIDKFPISRPNLTFSTLTVSNMSPEDSSIYLCSVGDGLGYTFGSGTRLTVV.

This chain links TRBV7-2 with TRBJ2-3; 7 nucleotides align to TRBD1. The CDR3 runs to 13 residues. Germline V gene data show CDR1 as SGHTA and CDR2 as FQGNSA. Trimming removed 5 bases from V and 6 bases from J; junction bases left unmatched: 5. CDR3 loop: CASSPRQGDTQYF. The CDR3 nucleotides are TGTGCCAGCAGCCCAAGACAGGGTGATACGCAGTATTTT.

The chain has TRBV7-8 and TRBJ2-6; tentatively, D is TRBD1 (5 bases). The CDR3 loop spans 14 amino acids. Germline V gives CDR1 SGHVS, CDR2 FQNEAQ. V lost 5 bases to trimming and J lost 3 bases, with 8 bases between them. CDR3 region: CASSPGYGANVLTF. The CDR3 coding sequence is TGTGCCAGCAGCCCAGGGTATGGGGCCAACGTCCTGACTTTC. The full variable domain, in which reference TRBV7-8 and TRBJ2-6 provide the parts outside the CDR3, is GAGVSQSPRYKVAKRGQDVALRCDPISGHVSLFWYQQALGQGPEFLTYFQNEAQLDKSGLPSDRFFAERPEGSVSTLKIQRTQQEDSAVYLCASSPGYGANVLTFGAGSRLTVL.

The chain carries TRBV2 and TRBJ2-7; TRBD1 is a possible D gene (6 bases). The V gene's germline CDR1 is SNHLY and CDR2 FYNNEI. The CDR3 totals 15 residues. With 6 bases removed from V and 2 bases from J, the gap between germline ends came to 17 bases. This chain's CDR3 is CASSLQGGMAYEQYF. The CDR3 bases are TGTGCCAGCAGCTTACAGGGTGGAATGGCCTACGAGCAGTACTTC.

The chain couples TRBV7-9 to TRBJ1-2; D is uncertain. Germline values: CDR1 SEHNR, CDR2 FQNEAQ (reference sequence). The V end lost 8 bases, the J end lost 5 bases, and 6 bases lay between the germline ends. CDR3 length: 10 amino acids. Here the CDR3 DNA reads TGTGCCAGCGGACTTTATGGCTACACCTTC. This encodes CASGLYGYTF.

V and J are TRBV6-1 and TRBJ2-5, with D perhaps matching TRBD1 or TRBD2 (5 bases each). Trimming removed 7 bases at V and 4 bases at J, with 16 bases between. Germline lookup yields CDR1 MNHNS and CDR2 SASEGT. This CDR3 is 14 amino acids long. CDR3 protein: CASTRDPRGETQYF. The CDR3 bases are TGTGCCAGCACACGGGACCCACGTGGAGAGACCCAGTACTTC.

This clone was seen more than once but under ten times. V is TRBV10-1 and J is TRBJ1-1, with 7 bases matching TRBD1. In germline, CDR1 is WNHNN, CDR2 SYGVQD (reference sequence). With V trimmed by 6 bases and J by 2 bases, 9 bases remained unmatched. The CDR3 is made up of 15 amino acids. CDR3 bases: TGCGCCAGCAGGGAAGGCCGGGACAGTAACACTGAAGCTTTCTTT. Residues: CASREGRDSNTEAFF.

As DNA, the CDR3 is TGTGCCAGCAGTCCTACGCCCGGCGGGGGGGCCAGAAATGAGCAGTTCTTC. Its translation: CASSPTPGGGARNEQFF. The V gene is TRBV27, the J gene TRBJ2-1; 9 bases agree with TRBD2. The CDR3 sequence is 17 residues long. Germline values: CDR1 MNHEY, CDR2 SMNVEV (reference sequence). V gave up 5 bases and J gave up 7 bases; unmatched junction bases: 15.

This clone was picked up a small number of times. One junction end does not reproduce the germline sequence, and a read error may be involved. The chain combines TRBV2 with TRBJ1-2; 7 nucleotides line up with TRBD1. CDR1 and CDR2 from the germline V gene are SNHLY and FYNNEI. The CDR3 has 15 amino acids. As DNA, the CDR3 is TGTGCCAGCAGTCCACAAACCGGGACAGCGGGTCTTAGTGTCTTC. It codes for CASSPQTGTAGLSVF.

The chain has TRBV5-4 and TRBJ2-7; D may match TRBD1 or TRBD2 (6 bases each). Germline CDR1 and CDR2: SGHNT and YYREEE (reference sequence). V gave up 7 bases and J gave up 4 bases, with 24 bases separating them. CDR3 length: 16 amino acids. CDR3 nucleotides: TGTGCCAGCTCCCTCTCTGGGGGCGGGGCCCTATACGAGCAGTACTTC. Protein: CASSLSGGGALYEQYF. Combining the CDR3 with reference TRBV5-4 and TRBJ2-7 gives the whole variable domain ETGVTQSPTHLIKTRGQQVTLRCSSQSGHNTVSWYQQALGQGPQFIFQYYREEENGRGNFPPRFSGLQFPNYSSELNVNALELDDSALYLCASSLSGGGALYEQYFGPGTRLTVT.

This chain uses TRBV10-1 with TRBJ2-1; TRBD2 aligns across 10 bases. This CDR3 comprises 14 residues. Germline V gene data show CDR1 as WNHNN and CDR2 as SYGVQD (reference sequence). After removal of 5 bases from V and 9 bases from J, the junction contained 7 bases not matched to a gene. CDR3: CASSRSGGAFEQFF. The CDR3 bases are TGCGCCAGCAGTAGGAGCGGGGGGGCGTTTGAGCAGTTCTTC.

There are a few counts of this clone. This chain connects TRBV18 to TRBJ1-1; D is uncertain. The CDR3 consists of 15 residues. V was cut by 6 bases and J by 4 bases, with 18 bases left in between. Germline CDR1 reads KGHSH; CDR2 reads LQKENI. CDR3 region: CASSPTGSRGTEAFF. The CDR3 nucleotides are TGTGCCAGCTCGCCCACGGGCTCACGGGGCACTGAAGCTTTCTTT.

The rearrangement uses TRBV4-1 and TRBJ2-5, with 7 bases matching TRBD1. With V trimmed by 1 base and J by 5 bases, 10 bases remained unmatched. This CDR3 comprises 16 residues. Germline V gene data show CDR1 as MGHRA and CDR2 as YSYEKL. The CDR3 loop reads CASSQGTGPSMETQYF. For the CDR3, the DNA is TGCGCCAGCAGCCAAGGGACAGGTCCCTCAATGGAGACCCAGTACTTC.

This clone has more than one count but fewer than ten. This chain joins TRBV6-1 and TRBJ1-5; 8 bases are a match to TRBD1. With V trimmed by 3 bases and J by 3 bases, 4 bases remained unmatched. From germline, CDR1 is MNHNS and CDR2 SASEGT. This CDR3 contains 15 residues. CDR3 DNA sequence: TGTGCCAGCAGTGACATGGGACAGGCCAATCAGCCCCAGCATTTT. Residues: CASSDMGQANQPQHF.

The chain combines TRBV11-3 with TRBJ1-4; 7 bases are a match to TRBD1. The CDR3 length is 16 residues. V was clipped by 3 bases and J by 0 bases; unmatched bases: 4. The germline V gene encodes CDR1 SGHNT and CDR2 YENEEA. For the CDR3, the DNA is TGTGCCAGCAGCTTCCCAGGGGGTTCAACTAATGAAAAACTGTTTTTT. This gives the protein CASSFPGGSTNEKLFF.

The J gene is TRBJ2-4, the V gene TRBV10-1, with D perhaps TRBD1 or TRBD2 (5 bases each). Per germline, CDR1 WNHNN and CDR2 SYGVQD (reference sequence). This CDR3 has 19 residues. With 2 bases removed from V and 3 bases from J, the gap between germline ends came to 23 bases. The CDR3 DNA reads TGCGCCAGCAGTGAGGAACCAGGGACCCAGAGAGTAGGCAAAAACATTCAGTACTTC. Protein product: CASSEEPGTQRVGKNIQYF.

V is TRBV28 and J is TRBJ1-5, with 7 bases matching TRBD1. Germline-derived CDR1 and CDR2 are MDHEN and SYDVKM. The V gene end was trimmed by 10 bases and the J gene end by 6 bases; junction bases not matched to a gene: 6. The CDR3 has 12 residues. This chain's CDR3 is CATGQVFQPQHF. The CDR3 DNA sequence: TGTGCCACCGGACAGGTTTTTCAGCCCCAGCATTTT.

This chain uses TRBV25-1 with TRBJ2-1, with 9 nucleotides matching TRBD2. Trimming at V came to 0 bases and at J to 4 bases, leaving 7 bases not matched to a gene. The germline gives CDR1 MGHDK, CDR2 SYGVNS. The CDR3 runs 17 residues. In DNA, the CDR3 is TGTGCCAGCAGTGAATACCCTAGCGGGGCCTCTTACAATGAGCAGTTCTTC. This encodes CASSEYPSGASYNEQFF.

The chain carries TRBV7-9 and TRBJ2-1, with TRBD1 identical over 9 bases. Germline trimming cut 5 bases from V and 6 bases from J; bases unmatched to any gene: 8. Germline V gene data show CDR1 as SEHNR and CDR2 as FQNEAQ (reference sequence). The CDR3 consists of 15 residues. Here the CDR3 reads CASSPPGTGINEQFF. CDR3 DNA: TGTGCCAGCAGCCCACCTGGGACAGGGATCAATGAGCAGTTCTTC.